This note documents a single T cell receptor beta chain sequence. The source of the sample is a study of shared clonotypes between healthy human individuals. The CDR3 is 12 residues long. V was cut by 7 bases and J by 5 bases, with 12 bases left in between. CDR1 is SNHLY, CDR2 FYNNEI, per germline. TCRdb's table, derived via immunoSEQ multiplex PCR, lists solely in-frame clones and lacks some. The repertoire holds 2 million to 2.5 million clones, with under 95% as singletons. This clonotype originated in a young man in good health. Some clones in this sample may be carry-over from other donors' samples. The source material was naive CD4+ T cells from PBMCs. Subset noted: CD45RA+ positively selected. The J gene is TRBJ2-7, the V gene TRBV2, with D perhaps TRBD1 (5 bases). The CDR3 spells CASTLEGDEQYF. The DNA for the CDR3 is TGTGCCAGCACCTTAGAAGGGGACGAGCAGTACTTC.